The sequence of this TCR beta chain was determined in a study of blood T cells in healthy people across ages. The sample holds a few counts of this clonotype. Primed by a sample-barcoded 5' primer and a J-beta primer mix, a second PCR proceeded for roughly 6 to 12 cycles. MiXCR, applied by TCRdb to the 5' RACE reads, yields one record per CDR3 protein. This sample has 650,000 to 1,000,000 distinct CDR3 sequences, with about half found just once. Sequencing was carried out using blood. This TCR was sampled from a man aged 80 or over in good health.

CDR3: CSAKANRGAYNEQFF. DNA for the CDR3: TGCAGTGCTAAAGCAAACAGGGGGGCCTACAATGAGCAGTTCTTC. This chain joins TRBV20-1 and TRBJ2-1; 8 bases line up with TRBD1. V was pared by 4 bases and J by 2 bases, with 7 bases of the junction left unmatched. From germline, CDR1 is DFQATT and CDR2 SNEGSKA (reference sequence). CDR3 length: 15 amino acids.